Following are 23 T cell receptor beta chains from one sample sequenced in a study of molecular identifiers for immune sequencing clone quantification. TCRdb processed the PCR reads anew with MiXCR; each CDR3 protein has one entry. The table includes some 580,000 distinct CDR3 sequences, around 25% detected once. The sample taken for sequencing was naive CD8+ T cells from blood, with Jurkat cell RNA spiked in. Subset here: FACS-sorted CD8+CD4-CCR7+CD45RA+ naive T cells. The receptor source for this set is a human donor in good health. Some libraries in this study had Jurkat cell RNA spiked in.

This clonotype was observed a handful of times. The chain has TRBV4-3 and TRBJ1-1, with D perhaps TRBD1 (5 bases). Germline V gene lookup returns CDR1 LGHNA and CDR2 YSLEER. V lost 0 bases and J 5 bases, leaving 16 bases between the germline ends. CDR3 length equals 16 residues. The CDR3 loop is CASSQDRDFGGTEAFF. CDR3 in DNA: TGCGCCAGCAGCCAAGACCGGGACTTTGGGGGGACTGAAGCTTTCTTT.

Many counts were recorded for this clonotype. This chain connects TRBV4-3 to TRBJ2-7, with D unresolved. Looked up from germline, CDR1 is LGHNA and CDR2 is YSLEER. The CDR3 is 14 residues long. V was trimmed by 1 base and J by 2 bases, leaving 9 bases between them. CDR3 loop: CASSQAKGPYEQYF. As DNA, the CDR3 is TGCGCCAGCAGCCAAGCCAAAGGCCCCTACGAGCAGTACTTC.

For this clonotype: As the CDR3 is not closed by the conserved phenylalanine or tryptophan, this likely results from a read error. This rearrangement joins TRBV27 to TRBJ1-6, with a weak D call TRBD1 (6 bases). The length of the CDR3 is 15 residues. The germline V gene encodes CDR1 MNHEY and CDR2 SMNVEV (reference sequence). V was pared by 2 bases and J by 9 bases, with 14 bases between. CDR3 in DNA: TGTGCCAGCAGTTTAGCGTCGGGGGGCTTTTCACCCCTCCACATT. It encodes CASSLASGGFSPLHI.

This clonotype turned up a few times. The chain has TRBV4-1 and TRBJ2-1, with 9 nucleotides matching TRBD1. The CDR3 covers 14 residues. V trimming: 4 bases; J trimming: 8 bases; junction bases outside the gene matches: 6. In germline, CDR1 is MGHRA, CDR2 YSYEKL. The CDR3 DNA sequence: TGCGCCAGCAGCCCCGGACAGGGGTTGGATGAGCAGTTCTTC. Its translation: CASSPGQGLDEQFF.

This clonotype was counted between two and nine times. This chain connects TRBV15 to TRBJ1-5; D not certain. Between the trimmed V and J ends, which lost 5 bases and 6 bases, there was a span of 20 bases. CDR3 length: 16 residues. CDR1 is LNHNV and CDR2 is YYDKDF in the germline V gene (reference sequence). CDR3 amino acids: CATSGPTFGLSQPQHF. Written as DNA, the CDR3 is TGTGCCACCAGCGGACCTACGTTTGGGTTGAGTCAGCCCCAGCATTTT.

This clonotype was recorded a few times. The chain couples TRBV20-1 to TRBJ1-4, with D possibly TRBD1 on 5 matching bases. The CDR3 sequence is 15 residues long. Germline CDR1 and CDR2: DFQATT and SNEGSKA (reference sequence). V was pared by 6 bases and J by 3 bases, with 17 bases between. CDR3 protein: CSATPRGRPNEKLFF. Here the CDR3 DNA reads TGCAGTGCCACCCCACGGGGGAGGCCTAATGAAAAACTGTTTTTT.

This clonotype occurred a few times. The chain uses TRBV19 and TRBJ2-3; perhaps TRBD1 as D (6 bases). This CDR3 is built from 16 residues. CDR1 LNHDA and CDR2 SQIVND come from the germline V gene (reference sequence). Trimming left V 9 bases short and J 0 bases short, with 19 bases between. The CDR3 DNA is TGTGCCAGGAGAACAGGGTCTGAAAATAGCACAGATACGCAGTATTTT. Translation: CARRTGSENSTDTQYF.

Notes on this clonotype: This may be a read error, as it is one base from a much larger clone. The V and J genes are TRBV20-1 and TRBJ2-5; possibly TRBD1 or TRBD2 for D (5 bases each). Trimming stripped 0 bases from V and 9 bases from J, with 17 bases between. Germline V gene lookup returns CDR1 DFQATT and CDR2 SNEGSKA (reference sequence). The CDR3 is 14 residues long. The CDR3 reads CSAREEGSREAQYF. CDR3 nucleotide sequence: TGCAGTGCTAGAGAAGAGGGGTCCCGCGAGGCCCAGTACTTC.

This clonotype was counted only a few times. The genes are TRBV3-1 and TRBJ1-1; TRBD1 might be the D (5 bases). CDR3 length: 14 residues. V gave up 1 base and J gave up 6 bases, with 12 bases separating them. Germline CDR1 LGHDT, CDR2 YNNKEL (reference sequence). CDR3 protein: CASSQVSREAEAFF. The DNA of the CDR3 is TGTGCCAGCAGCCAAGTCTCCAGGGAAGCTGAAGCTTTCTTT.

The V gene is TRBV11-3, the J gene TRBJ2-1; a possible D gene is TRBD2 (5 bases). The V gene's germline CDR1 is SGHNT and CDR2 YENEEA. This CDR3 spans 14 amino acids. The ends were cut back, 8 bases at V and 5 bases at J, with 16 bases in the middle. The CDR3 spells CASSALGLNNEQFF. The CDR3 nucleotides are TGTGCCAGCTCTGCTTTAGGACTCAACAATGAGCAGTTCTTC.

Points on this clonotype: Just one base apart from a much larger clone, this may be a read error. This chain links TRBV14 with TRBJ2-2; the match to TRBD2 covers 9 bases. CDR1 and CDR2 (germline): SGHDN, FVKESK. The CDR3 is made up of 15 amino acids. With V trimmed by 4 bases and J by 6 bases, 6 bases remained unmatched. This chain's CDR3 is CASSLPGTSPGELFF. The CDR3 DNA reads TGTGCCAGCAGCCTACCCGGGACTAGCCCCGGGGAGCTGTTTTTT.

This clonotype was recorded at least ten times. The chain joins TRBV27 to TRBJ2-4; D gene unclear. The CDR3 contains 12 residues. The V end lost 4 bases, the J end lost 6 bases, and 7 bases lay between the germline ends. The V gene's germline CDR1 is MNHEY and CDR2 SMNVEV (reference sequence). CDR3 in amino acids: CASSSYGNIQYF. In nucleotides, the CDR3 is TGTGCCAGCAGTTCCTACGGAAACATTCAGTACTTC.

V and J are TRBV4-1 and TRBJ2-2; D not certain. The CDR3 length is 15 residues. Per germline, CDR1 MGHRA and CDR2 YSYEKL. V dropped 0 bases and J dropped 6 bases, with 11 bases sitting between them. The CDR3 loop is CASSQDPSLAGELFF. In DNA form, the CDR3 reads TGCGCCAGCAGCCAAGATCCTAGTCTGGCCGGGGAGCTGTTTTTT.

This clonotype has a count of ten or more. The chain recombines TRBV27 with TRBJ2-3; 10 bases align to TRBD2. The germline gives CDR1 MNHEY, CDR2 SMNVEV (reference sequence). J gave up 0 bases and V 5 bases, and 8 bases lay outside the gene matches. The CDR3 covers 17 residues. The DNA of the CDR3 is TGTGCCAGCAGTCATCCTAGCGGGAGCTTAAGCACAGATACGCAGTATTTT. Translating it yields CASSHPSGSLSTDTQYF.

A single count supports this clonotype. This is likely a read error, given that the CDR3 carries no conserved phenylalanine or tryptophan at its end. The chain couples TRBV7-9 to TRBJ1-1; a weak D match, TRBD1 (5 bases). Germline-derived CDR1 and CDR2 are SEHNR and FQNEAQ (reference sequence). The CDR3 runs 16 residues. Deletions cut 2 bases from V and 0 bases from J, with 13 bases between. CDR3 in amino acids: CASSLNGGSMNTEAFS. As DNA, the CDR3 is TGTGCCAGCAGCTTAAATGGGGGATCCATGAACACTGAAGCTTTCTCT.

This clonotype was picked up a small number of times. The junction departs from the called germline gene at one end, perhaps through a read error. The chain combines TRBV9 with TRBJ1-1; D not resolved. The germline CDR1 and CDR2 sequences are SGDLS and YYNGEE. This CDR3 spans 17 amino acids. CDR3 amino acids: CASSVGGLGLQNSEAFF. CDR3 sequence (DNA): TGTGCCAGCAGCGTAGGGGGTCTAGGTTTGCAAAACAGTGAAGCTTTCTTT.

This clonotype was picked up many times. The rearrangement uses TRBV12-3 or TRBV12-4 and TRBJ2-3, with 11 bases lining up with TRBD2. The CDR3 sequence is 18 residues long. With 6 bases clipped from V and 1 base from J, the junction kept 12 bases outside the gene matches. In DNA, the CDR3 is TGTGCCAGCAGCCCGACTAGCGGGGCATCGTATGGCACAGATACGCAGTATTTT. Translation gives CASSPTSGASYGTDTQYF.

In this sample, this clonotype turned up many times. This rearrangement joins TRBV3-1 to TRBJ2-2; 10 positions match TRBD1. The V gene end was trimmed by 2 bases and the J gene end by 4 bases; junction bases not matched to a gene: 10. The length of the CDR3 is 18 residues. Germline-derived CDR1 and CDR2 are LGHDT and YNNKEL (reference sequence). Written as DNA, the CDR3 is TGTGCCAGCAGCCAAAGGTACCCGGGACAGGGGCCCACCGGGGAGCTGTTTTTT. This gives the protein CASSQRYPGQGPTGELFF.

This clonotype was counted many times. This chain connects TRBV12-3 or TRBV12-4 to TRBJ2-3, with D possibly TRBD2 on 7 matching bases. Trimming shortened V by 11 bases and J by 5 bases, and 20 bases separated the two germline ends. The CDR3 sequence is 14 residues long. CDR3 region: CACNGGGPGDTQYF. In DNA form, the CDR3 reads TGTGCCTGCAATGGGGGGGGGCCTGGAGATACGCAGTATTTT.

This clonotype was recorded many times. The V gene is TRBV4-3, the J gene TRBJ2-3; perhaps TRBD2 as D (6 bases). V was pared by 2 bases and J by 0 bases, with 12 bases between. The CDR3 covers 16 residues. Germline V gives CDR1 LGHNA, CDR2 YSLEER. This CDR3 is CASSQSSGTSTDTQYF. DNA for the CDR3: TGCGCCAGCAGCCAAAGTAGCGGAACTAGCACAGATACGCAGTATTTT.

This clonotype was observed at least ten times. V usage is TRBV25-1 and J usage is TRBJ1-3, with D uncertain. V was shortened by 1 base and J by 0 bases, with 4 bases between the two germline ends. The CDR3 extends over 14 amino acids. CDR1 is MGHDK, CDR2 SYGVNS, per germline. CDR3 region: CASSESGSGNTIYF. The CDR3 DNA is TGTGCCAGCAGTGAATCTGGCTCTGGAAACACCATATATTTT. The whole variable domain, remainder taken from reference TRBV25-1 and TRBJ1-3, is EADIYQTPRYLVIGTGKKITLECSQTMGHDKMYWYQQDPGMELHLIHYSYGVNSTEKGDLSSESTVSRIRTEHFPLTLESARPSHTSQYLCASSESGSGNTIYFGEGSWLTVV.

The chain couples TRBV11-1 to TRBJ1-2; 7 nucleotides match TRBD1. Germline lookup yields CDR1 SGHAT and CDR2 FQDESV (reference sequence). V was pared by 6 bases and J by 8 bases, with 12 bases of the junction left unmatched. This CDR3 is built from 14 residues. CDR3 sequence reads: CASSTDRKRKGYTF. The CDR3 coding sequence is TGTGCCAGCAGTACGGACAGGAAACGAAAAGGCTACACCTTC.

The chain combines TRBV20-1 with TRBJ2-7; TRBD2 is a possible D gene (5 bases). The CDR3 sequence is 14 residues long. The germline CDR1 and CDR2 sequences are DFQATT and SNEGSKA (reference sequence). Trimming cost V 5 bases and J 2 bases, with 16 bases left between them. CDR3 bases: TGCAGTGCTGCCCAAGACGGGATCACCTACGAGCAGTACTTC. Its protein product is CSAAQDGITYEQYF.